This T cell receptor (beta chain) stems from a study of shared clonotypes between healthy human individuals. Germline CDR1 and CDR2: SGDLS and YYNGEE. With 3 bases clipped from V and 9 bases from J, the junction kept 11 bases outside the gene matches. The CDR3 is 16 residues long. Every subset's genomic DNA went evenly onto several immunoSEQ plates. Clones were sequenced by immunoSEQ multiplex PCR, and TCRdb holds only the in-frame ones, with some missing. The sample contains roughly 810,000 clones, just over 95% of which appear only once. Naive CD8 cells lacked CD45RO, underwent positive selection for CCR7 and left out terminally differentiated effector memory CD45RA+ cells.

This receptor was obtained from a man aged 25-45 years in good health. The sample consisted of naive CD8+ T cells sorted from blood. V usage is TRBV9 and J usage is TRBJ2-1, with 11 positions matching TRBD2. CDR3 region: CASSAAIAGGPGEQFF. The CDR3 region has the DNA TGTGCCAGCAGCGCAGCCATAGCGGGAGGGCCTGGTGAGCAGTTCTTC.